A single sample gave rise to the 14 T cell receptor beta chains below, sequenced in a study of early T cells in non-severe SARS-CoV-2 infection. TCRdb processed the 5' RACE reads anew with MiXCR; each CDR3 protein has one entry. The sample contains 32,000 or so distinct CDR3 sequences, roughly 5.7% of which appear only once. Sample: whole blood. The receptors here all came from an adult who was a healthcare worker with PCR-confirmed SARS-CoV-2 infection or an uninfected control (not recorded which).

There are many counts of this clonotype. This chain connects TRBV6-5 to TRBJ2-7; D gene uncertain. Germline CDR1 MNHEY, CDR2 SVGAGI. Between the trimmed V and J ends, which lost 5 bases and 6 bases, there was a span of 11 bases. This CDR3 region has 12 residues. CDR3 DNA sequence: TGTGCCAGCAGTGGGATAGCAGGCGAGCAGTACTTC. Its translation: CASSGIAGEQYF.

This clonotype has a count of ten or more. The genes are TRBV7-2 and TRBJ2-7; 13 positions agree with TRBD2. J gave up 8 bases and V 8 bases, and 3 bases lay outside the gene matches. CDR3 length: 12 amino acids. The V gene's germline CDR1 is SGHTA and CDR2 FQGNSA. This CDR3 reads CASGLAGAKQYF. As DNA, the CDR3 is TGTGCCAGCGGACTAGCGGGAGCCAAGCAGTACTTC.

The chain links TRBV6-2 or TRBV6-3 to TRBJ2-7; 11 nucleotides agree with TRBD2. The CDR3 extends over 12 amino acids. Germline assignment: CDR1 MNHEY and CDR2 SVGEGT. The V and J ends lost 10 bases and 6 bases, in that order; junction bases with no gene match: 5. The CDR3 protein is CATGTSGIEQYF. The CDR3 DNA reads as TGTGCCACCGGGACTAGCGGAATCGAGCAGTACTTC.

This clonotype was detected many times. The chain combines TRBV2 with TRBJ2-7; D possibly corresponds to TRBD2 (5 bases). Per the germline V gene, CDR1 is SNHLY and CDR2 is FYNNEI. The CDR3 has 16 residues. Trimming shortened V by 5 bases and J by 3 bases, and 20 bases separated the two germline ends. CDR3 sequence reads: CASSPIIGEWGYEQYF. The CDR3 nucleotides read TGTGCCAGCAGTCCAATAATTGGGGAGTGGGGCTACGAGCAGTACTTC.

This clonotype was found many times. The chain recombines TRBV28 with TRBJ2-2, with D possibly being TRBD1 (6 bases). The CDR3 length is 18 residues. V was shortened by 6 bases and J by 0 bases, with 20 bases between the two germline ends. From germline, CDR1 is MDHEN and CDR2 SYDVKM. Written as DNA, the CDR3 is TGTGCCAGCAGCCTAACCCGACAGGACTTCGCGAACACCGGGGAGCTGTTTTTT. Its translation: CASSLTRQDFANTGELFF.

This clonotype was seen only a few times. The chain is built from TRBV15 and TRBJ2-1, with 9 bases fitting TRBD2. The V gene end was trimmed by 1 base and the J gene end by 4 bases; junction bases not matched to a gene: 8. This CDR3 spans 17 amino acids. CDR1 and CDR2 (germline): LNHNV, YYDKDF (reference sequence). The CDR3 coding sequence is TGTGCCACCAGCAGAGGGGTTCTAGCGGGAAGTTACAATGAGCAGTTCTTC. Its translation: CATSRGVLAGSYNEQFF.

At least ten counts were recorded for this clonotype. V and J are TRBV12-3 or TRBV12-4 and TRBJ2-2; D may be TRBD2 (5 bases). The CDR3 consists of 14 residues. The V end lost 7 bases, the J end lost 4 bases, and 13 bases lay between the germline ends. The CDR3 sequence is CASITSKVTGELFF. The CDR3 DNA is TGTGCCAGCATCACTAGTAAGGTCACCGGGGAGCTGTTTTTT.

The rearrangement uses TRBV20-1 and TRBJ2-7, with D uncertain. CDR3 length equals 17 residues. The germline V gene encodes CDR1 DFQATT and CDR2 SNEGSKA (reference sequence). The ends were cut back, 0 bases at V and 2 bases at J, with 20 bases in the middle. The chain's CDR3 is CSARDYAPVMGAYEQYF. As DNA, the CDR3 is TGCAGTGCTAGAGATTACGCCCCGGTAATGGGCGCCTACGAGCAGTACTTC.

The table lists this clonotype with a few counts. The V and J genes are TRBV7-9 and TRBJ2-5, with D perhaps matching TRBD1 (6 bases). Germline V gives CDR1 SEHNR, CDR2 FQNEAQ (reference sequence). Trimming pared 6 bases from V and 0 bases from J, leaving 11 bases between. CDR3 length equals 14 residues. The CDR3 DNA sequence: TGTGCCAGCAGTTTCAACAGGGACCAAGAGACCCAGTACTTC. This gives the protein CASSFNRDQETQYF.

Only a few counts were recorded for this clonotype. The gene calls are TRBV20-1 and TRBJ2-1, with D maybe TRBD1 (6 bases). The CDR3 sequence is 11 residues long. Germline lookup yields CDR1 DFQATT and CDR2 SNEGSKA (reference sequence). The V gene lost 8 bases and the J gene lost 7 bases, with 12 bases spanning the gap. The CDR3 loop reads CSTTGLNEQFF. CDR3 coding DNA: TGCAGTACCACAGGGTTGAATGAGCAGTTCTTC.

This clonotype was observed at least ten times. The CDR3 reads CASSLRGLASPIDETQYF. The CDR3, as DNA: TGTGCCAGCAGCTTACGGGGACTAGCATCCCCAATCGATGAGACCCAGTACTTC. V gene TRBV7-8 combines with J gene TRBJ2-5, with TRBD2 matching 9 bases. Germline V gives CDR1 SGHVS, CDR2 FQNEAQ. The CDR3 is 18 residues long. J lost 5 bases, V lost 2 bases, and 15 bases had no gene match.

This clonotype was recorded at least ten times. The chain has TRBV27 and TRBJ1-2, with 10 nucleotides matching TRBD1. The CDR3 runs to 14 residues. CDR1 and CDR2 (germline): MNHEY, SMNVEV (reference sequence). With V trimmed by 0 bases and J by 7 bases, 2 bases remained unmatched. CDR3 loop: CASSLSGQGGGYTF. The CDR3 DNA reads TGTGCCAGCAGTTTATCCGGACAGGGGGGTGGCTACACCTTC.

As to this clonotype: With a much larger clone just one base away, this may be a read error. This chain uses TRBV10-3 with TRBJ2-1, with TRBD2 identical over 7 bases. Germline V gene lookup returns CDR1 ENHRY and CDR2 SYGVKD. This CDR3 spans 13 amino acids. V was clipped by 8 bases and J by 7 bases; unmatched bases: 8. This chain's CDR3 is CAIGAGVGNEQFF. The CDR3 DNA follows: TGTGCCATCGGTGCGGGAGTCGGGAATGAGCAGTTCTTC.

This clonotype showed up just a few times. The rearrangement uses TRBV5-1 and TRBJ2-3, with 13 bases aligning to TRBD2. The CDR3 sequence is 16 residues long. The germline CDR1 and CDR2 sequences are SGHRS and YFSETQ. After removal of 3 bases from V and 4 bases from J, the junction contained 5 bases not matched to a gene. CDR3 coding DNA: TGCGCCAGCAGCTCCCGGACTAGCGGGAGTTCAGATACGCAGTATTTT. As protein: CASSSRTSGSSDTQYF.